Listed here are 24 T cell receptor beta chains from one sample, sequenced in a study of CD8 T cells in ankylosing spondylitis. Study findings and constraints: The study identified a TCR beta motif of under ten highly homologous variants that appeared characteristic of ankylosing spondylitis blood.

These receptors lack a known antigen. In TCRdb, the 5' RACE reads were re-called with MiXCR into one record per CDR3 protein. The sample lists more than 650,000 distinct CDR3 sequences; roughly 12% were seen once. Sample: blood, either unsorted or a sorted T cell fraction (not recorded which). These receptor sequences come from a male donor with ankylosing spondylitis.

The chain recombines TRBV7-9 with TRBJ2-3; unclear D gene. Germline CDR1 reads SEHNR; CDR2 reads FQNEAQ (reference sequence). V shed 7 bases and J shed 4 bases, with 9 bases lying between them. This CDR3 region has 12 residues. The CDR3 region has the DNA TGTGCCAGCAATACCCCCCCAGATACGCAGTATTTT. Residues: CASNTPPDTQYF.

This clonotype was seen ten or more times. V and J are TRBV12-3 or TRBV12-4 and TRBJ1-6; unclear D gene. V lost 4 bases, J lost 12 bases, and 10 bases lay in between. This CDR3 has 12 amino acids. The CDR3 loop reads CASSYSQLPLHF. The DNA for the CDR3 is TGTGCCAGCAGTTATAGTCAACTACCCCTCCACTTT.

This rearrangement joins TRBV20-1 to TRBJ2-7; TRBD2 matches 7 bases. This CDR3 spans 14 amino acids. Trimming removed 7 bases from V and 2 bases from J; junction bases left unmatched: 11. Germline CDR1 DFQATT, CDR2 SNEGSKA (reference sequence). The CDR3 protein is CSVSRGVRTYEQYF. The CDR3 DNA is TGCAGTGTGTCACGGGGGGTTCGGACCTACGAGCAGTACTTC.

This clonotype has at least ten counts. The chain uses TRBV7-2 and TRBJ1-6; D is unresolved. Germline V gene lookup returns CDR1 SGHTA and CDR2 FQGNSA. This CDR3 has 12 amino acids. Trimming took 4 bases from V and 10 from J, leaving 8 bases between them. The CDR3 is CASSSQWSPLHF. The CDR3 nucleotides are TGTGCCAGCAGCTCCCAGTGGTCACCCCTCCACTTT.

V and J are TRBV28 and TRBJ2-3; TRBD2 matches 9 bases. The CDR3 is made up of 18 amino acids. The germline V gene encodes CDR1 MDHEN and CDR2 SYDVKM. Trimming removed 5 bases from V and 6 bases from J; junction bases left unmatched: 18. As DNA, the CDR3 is TGTGCCAGCAGTACACCGGGACTAGCTTACGGTGACGGGGATACGCAGTATTTT. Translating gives CASSTPGLAYGDGDTQYF.

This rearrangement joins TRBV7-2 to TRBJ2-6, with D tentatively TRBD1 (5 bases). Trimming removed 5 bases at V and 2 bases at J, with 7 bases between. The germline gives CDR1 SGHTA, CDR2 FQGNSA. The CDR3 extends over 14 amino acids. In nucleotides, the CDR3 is TGTGCCAGCAGCGGGGCGGCTGGGGCCAACGTCCTGACTTTC. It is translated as CASSGAAGANVLTF.

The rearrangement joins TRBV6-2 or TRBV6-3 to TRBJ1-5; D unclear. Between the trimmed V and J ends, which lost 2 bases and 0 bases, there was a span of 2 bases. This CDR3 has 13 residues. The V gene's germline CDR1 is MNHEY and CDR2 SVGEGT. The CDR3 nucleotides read TGTGCCAGCAGTTACACTAGCAATCAGCCCCAGCATTTT. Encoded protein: CASSYTSNQPQHF.

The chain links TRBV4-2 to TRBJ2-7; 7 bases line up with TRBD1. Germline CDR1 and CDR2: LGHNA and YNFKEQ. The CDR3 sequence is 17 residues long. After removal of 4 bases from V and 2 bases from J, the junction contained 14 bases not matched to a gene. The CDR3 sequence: CASSLGQVGDRAYEQYF. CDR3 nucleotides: TGTGCCAGCAGCCTAGGACAAGTAGGAGACAGGGCCTACGAGCAGTACTTC.

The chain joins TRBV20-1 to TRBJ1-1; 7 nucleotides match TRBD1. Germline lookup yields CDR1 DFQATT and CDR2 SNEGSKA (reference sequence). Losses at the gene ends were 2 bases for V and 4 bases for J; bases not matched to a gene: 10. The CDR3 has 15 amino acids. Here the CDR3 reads CSARPSNRGVTEAFF. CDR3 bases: TGCAGTGCTAGACCTTCAAACAGGGGAGTCACTGAAGCTTTCTTT.

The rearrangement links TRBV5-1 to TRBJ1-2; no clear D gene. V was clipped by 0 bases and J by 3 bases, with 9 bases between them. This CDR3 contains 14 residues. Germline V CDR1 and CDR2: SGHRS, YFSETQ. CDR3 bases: TGCGCCAGCAGCTTGGGAGGGCTCTACTATGGCTACACCTTC. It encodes CASSLGGLYYGYTF.

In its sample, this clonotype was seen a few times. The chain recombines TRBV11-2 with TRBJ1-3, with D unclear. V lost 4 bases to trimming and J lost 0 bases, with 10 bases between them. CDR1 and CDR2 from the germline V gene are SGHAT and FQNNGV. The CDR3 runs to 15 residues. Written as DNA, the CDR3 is TGTGCCAGCAGCTACGTTGCCGGCTCTGGAAACACCATATATTTT. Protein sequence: CASSYVAGSGNTIYF.

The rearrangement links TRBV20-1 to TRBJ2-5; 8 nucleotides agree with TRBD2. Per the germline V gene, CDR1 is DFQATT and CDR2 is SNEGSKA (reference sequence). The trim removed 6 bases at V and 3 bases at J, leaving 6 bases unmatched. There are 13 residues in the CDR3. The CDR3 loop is CSAQRTSKETQYF. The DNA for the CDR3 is TGCAGTGCCCAGCGGACTAGCAAAGAGACCCAGTACTTC.

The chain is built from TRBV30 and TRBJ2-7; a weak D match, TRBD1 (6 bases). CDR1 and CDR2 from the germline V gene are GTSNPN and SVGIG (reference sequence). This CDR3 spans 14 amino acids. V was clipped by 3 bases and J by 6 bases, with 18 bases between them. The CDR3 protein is CAWSSFRGQSEQYF. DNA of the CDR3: TGTGCCTGGAGCTCTTTTAGGGGACAAAGCGAGCAGTACTTC.

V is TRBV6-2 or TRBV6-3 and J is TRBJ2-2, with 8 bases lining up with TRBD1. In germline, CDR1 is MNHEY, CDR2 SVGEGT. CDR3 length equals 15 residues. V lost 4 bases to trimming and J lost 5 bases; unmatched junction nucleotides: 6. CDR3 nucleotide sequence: TGTGCCAGCAGTTCCCCACGGACAGGGACCGGGGAGCTGTTTTTT. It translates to CASSSPRTGTGELFF.

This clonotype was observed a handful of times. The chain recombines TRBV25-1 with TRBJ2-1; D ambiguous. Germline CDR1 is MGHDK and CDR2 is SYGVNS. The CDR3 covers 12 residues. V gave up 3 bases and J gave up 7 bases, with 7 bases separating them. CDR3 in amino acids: CASSDPGNEQFF. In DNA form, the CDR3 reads TGTGCCAGCAGTGATCCCGGGAATGAGCAGTTCTTC.

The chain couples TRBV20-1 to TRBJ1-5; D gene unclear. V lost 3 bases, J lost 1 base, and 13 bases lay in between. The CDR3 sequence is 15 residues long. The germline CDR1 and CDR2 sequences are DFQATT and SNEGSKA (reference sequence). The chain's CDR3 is CSASSGEPSNQPQHF. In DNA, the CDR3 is TGCAGTGCTAGTTCGGGCGAACCCAGCAATCAGCCCCAGCATTTT.

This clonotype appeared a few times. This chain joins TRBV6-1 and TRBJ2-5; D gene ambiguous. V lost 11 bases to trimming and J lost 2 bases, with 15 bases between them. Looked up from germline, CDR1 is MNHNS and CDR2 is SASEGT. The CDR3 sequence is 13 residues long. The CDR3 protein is CAVRTASQETQYF. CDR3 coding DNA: TGTGCCGTCCGCACGGCGTCACAAGAGACCCAGTACTTC.

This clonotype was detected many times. This chain's CDR3 is CASGKNHEQYF. In DNA form, the CDR3 reads TGTGCCAGCGGTAAGAACCACGAGCAGTACTTC. This sequence joins TRBV7-2 and TRBJ2-7; no firm D call. CDR3 length equals 11 residues. Germline CDR1 and CDR2: SGHTA and FQGNSA. The V and J ends lost 8 bases and 5 bases respectively, with 10 bases between them.

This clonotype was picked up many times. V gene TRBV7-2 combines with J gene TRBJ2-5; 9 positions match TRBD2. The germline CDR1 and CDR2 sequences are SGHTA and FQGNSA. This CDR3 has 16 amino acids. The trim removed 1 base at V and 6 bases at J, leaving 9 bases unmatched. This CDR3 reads CASSLEGSSGRKTQYF. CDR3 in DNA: TGTGCCAGCAGCTTAGAAGGGAGTAGCGGGAGAAAGACCCAGTACTTC.

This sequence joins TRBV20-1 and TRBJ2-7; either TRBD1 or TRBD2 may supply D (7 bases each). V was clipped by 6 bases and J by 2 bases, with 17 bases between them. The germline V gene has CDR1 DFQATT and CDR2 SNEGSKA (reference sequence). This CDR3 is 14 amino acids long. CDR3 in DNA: TGCAGTGCCGCAGGGGGGGCCCCGACCTACGAGCAGTACTTC. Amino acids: CSAAGGAPTYEQYF.

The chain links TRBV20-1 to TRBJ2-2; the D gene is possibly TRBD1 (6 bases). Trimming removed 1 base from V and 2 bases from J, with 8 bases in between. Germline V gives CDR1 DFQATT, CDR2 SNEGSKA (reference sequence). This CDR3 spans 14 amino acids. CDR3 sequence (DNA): TGCAGTGCTAGAGCGGGACACAACACCGGGGAGCTGTTTTTT. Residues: CSARAGHNTGELFF.

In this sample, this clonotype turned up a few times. CDR3 sequence (DNA): TGTGCCAGCAGCTTAGACGTAAACACCTACGAGCAGTACTTC. Translation: CASSLDVNTYEQYF. The chain employs TRBV7-6 and TRBJ2-7; no clear D gene. Germline V gives CDR1 SGHVS, CDR2 FNYEAQ. Trimming left V 1 base short and J 2 bases short, with 9 bases between. The CDR3 is 14 residues long.

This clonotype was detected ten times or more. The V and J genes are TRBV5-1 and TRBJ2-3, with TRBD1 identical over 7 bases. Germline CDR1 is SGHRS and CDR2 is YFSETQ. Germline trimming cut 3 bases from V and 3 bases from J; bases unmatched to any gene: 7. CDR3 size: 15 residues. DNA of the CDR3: TGCGCCAGCAGCTCTACAGGGGATGGGACAGATACGCAGTATTTT. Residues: CASSSTGDGTDTQYF. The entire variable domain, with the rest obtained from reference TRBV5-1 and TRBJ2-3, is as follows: KAGVTQTPRYLIKTRGQQVTLSCSPISGHRSVSWYQQTPGQGLQFLFEYFSETQRNKGNFPGRFSGRQFSNSRSEMNVSTLELGDSALYLCASSSTGDGTDTQYFGPGTRLTVL.

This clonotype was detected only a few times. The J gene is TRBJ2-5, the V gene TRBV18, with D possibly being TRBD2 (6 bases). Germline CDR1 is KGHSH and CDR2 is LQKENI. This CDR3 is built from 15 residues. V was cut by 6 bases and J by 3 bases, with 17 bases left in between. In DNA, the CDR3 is TGTGCCAGCTCTCGACTAGGAGGAACCGAAGAGACCCAGTACTTC. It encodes CASSRLGGTEETQYF. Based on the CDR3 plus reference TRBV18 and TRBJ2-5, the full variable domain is NAGVMQNPRHLVRRRGQEARLRCSPMKGHSHVYWYRQLPEEGLKFMVYLQKENIIDESGMPKERFSAEFPKEGPSILRIQQVVRGDSAAYFCASSRLGGTEETQYFGPGTRLLVL.